These 9 T cell receptor beta chains were sequenced from one sample in a study of T-cell memory formation after mild COVID-19. TCRdb ran MiXCR on the 5' RACE reads and lists one entry per CDR3 protein. The sample lists roughly 160,000 distinct CDR3 sequences, over 10% seen once, with approximately 3.5% in the top ten. Sequences were obtained from PBMCs or a T cell subset sorted from them (not recorded which). These receptors all stem from a man younger than 35 who had mild COVID-19 (a few samples of this study predate the infection). Cell type and time point are not known.

The V call is TRBV12-3 or TRBV12-4, the J call TRBJ2-1; TRBD2 agrees at 9 bases. The length of the CDR3 is 15 residues. With V trimmed by 6 bases and J by 2 bases, 5 bases remained unmatched. The chain's CDR3 is CASSIAGAPYNEQFF. The CDR3, as DNA: TGTGCCAGCAGCATAGCGGGGGCGCCCTACAATGAGCAGTTCTTC.

A few counts support this clonotype. This chain uses TRBV7-9 with TRBJ1-4; tentatively, D is TRBD1 (6 bases). CDR1 SEHNR and CDR2 FQNEAQ come from the germline V gene (reference sequence). V was pared by 6 bases and J by 14 bases, with 25 bases between. The CDR3 has 15 amino acids. The CDR3 nucleotides read TGTGCCAGCAGTCCTTACAGGGACTCGGCCCCAGCGCTGTTTTTT. Protein product: CASSPYRDSAPALFF.

V and J are TRBV7-2 and TRBJ1-1, with D tentatively TRBD1 (6 bases). CDR1 is SGHTA, CDR2 FQGNSA, per germline. CDR3 length: 14 amino acids. V shed 5 bases and J shed 1 base, with 11 bases lying between them. CDR3 sequence reads: CASSPDRTNTEAFF. The CDR3 DNA is TGTGCCAGCAGCCCCGACAGGACGAACACTGAAGCTTTCTTT.

The rearrangement links TRBV7-9 to TRBJ2-3, with 7 bases aligning to TRBD2. The V gene's germline CDR1 is SEHNR and CDR2 FQNEAQ (reference sequence). This CDR3 spans 16 amino acids. The V segment lost 4 bases and the J segment 2 bases; nucleotides outside the gene matches: 9. The CDR3 DNA sequence: TGTGCCAGCAGCTACCTTGACGGGGGGTACACAGATACGCAGTATTTT. It is translated as CASSYLDGGYTDTQYF.

The CDR3 loop is CASSLVRQETQYF. CDR3 sequence (DNA): TGTGCCAGCAGCTTAGTCAGACAAGAGACCCAGTACTTC. The chain combines TRBV11-2 with TRBJ2-5; D ambiguous. With 1 base removed from V and 2 bases from J, the gap between germline ends came to 5 bases. CDR1 is SGHAT and CDR2 is FQNNGV in the germline V gene. This CDR3 comprises 13 residues.

In this sample, this clonotype turned up a few times. This chain uses TRBV7-9 with TRBJ1-4; a possible D gene is TRBD1 (5 bases). The V and J ends lost 0 bases and 8 bases respectively, with 10 bases between them. The CDR3 has 14 residues. CDR1 and CDR2 (germline): SEHNR, FQNEAQ (reference sequence). The CDR3 region is CASSLAGTVEKLFF. The DNA for the CDR3 is TGTGCCAGCAGCTTAGCGGGGACCGTCGAAAAACTGTTTTTT.

The chain recombines TRBV10-3 with TRBJ2-7, with 10 bases aligning to TRBD2. Germline V gene data show CDR1 as ENHRY and CDR2 as SYGVKD. The CDR3 is 15 residues long. After removal of 8 bases from V and 0 bases from J, the junction contained 7 bases not matched to a gene. The CDR3: CAIRPSGGPSYEQYF. The CDR3 bases are TGTGCCATCCGTCCTAGCGGGGGTCCCTCCTACGAGCAGTACTTC.

This clonotype turned up a few times. The V gene is TRBV20-1, the J gene TRBJ2-3; D not certain. V gave up 5 bases and J gave up 0 bases, with 18 bases separating them. Per germline, CDR1 DFQATT and CDR2 SNEGSKA (reference sequence). The CDR3 totals 16 residues. In DNA form, the CDR3 reads TGCAGTGCTGGCGGCACCAAGGAAAGTAGCACAGATACGCAGTATTTT. Its protein product is CSAGGTKESSTDTQYF.

The rearrangement links TRBV5-1 to TRBJ1-3; D unclear. V lost 0 bases and J lost 0, with 16 bases in between. The CDR3 sequence is 18 residues long. Germline CDR1 and CDR2: SGHRS and YFSETQ. CDR3 amino acids: CASSLGGSLLNSGNTIYF. In DNA form, the CDR3 reads TGCGCCAGCAGCTTGGGTGGCAGCCTACTCAACTCTGGAAACACCATATATTTT. The full variable domain, with the rest looked up from reference TRBV5-1 and TRBJ1-3, is KAGVTQTPRYLIKTRGQQVTLSCSPISGHRSVSWYQQTPGQGLQFLFEYFSETQRNKGNFPGRFSGRQFSNSRSEMNVSTLELGDSALYLCASSLGGSLLNSGNTIYFGEGSWLTVV.